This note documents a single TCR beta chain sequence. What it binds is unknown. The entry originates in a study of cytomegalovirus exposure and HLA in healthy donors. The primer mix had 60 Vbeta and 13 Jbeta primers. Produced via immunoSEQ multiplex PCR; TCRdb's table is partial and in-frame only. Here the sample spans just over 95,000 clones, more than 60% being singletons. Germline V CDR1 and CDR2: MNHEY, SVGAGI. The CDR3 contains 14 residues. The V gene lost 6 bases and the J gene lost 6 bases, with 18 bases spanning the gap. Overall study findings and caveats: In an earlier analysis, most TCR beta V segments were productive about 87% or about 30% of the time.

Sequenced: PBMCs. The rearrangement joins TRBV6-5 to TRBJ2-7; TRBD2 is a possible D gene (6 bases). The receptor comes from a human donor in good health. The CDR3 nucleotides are TGTGCCAGCAGAAGCCGGGACTGGGGTGGCGAGCAGTACTTC. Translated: CASRSRDWGGEQYF.